One and the same sample provided the 26 T cell receptor beta chains below, sequenced in a study of OX40 agonist ivuxolimab in advanced cancers. Data came from immunoSEQ multiplex PCR; TCRdb stores just in-frame clones and leaves some out. The sample shows approximately 100,000 clones, 90% of them seen only once. The specimen was CD4+ or CD8+ T cells sorted from blood, collected in a trial of the OX40 agonist ivuxolimab. Receptors were obtained from an adult with an advanced solid tumor such as melanoma, head and neck, liver or kidney cancer.

This clone came up a few times. J is TRBJ1-1 and V is TRBV14, with D hard to call. Per germline, CDR1 SGHDN and CDR2 FVKESK. V shed 4 bases and J shed 7 bases, with 4 bases lying between them. The CDR3 covers 10 residues. The CDR3 here is CASSRSEAFF. CDR3 bases: TGTGCCAGCAGCCGAAGTGAAGCTTTCTTT. Using reference TRBV14 and TRBJ1-1 for the parts outside the CDR3, the full variable domain is EAGVTQFPSHSVIEKGQTVTLRCDPISGHDNLYWYRRVMGKEIKFLLHFVKESKQDESGMPNNRFLAERTGGTYSTLKVQPAELEDSGVYFCASSRSEAFFGQGTRLTVV.

With respect to this clone: At one end the junction does not follow the germline gene, possibly because of a read error. V usage is TRBV11-3 and J usage is TRBJ2-3, with TRBD2 matching 7 bases. The CDR3 is 15 amino acids. CDR1 SGHNT and CDR2 YENEEA come from the germline V gene. CDR3 amino acids: CASSSSLANTDTQYF. CDR3 in DNA: TGTGCCAGTAGCTCCTCACTAGCGAACACAGATACGCAGTATTTT. Using reference TRBV11-3 and TRBJ2-3 for the parts outside the CDR3, the full variable domain is EAGVVQSPRYKIIEKKQPVAFWCNPISGHNTLYWYLQNLGQGPELLIRYENEEAVDDSQLPKDRFSAERLKGVDSTLKIQPAELGDSAVYLCASSSSLANTDTQYFGPGTRLTVL.

The rearrangement links TRBV14 to TRBJ1-4; no clear D gene. The V end lost 1 base, the J end lost 7 bases, and 10 bases lay between the germline ends. The V gene's germline CDR1 is SGHDN and CDR2 FVKESK. CDR3 length equals 14 residues. The CDR3 protein is CASSQGLRTEKLFF. As DNA, the CDR3 is TGTGCCAGCAGCCAAGGTCTACGGACTGAAAAACTGTTTTTT.

Comment on this clone: Other nucleotide sequences from this sample produce the same CDR3. V usage is TRBV7-2 and J usage is TRBJ1-3; tentatively, D is TRBD1 (5 bases). Germline V gene data show CDR1 as SGHTA and CDR2 as FQGNSA. V gave up 1 base and J gave up 2 bases, with 6 bases separating them. The CDR3 is made up of 14 amino acids. Here the CDR3 reads CASSLGGAGNTIYF. CDR3 nucleotides: TGTGCCAGCAGCTTAGGAGGGGCTGGAAACACCATATATTTT.

The chain employs TRBV5-1 and TRBJ2-3; 7 nucleotides match TRBD2. The CDR3 is made up of 16 amino acids. V shed 0 bases and J 3 bases; nucleotides not matched to a gene: 7. Germline V gene sequence: CDR1 SGHRS, CDR2 YFSETQ. Written as DNA, the CDR3 is TGCGCCAGCAGCTTGGTTGCGGGAGATATAACAGATACGCAGTATTTT. Protein product: CASSLVAGDITDTQYF.

The chain recombines TRBV5-6 with TRBJ2-5, with 10 bases matching TRBD2. Germline V gene data show CDR1 as SGHDT and CDR2 as YYEEEE. Trimming at V came to 3 bases and at J to 5 bases, leaving 7 bases not matched to a gene. CDR3 length equals 15 residues. This CDR3 is CASSSSGRVVETQYF. CDR3 in DNA: TGTGCCAGCAGCTCCAGCGGGAGGGTTGTTGAGACCCAGTACTTC.

This clone was observed a few times. The V gene is TRBV4-1, the J gene TRBJ1-2; 7 nucleotides match TRBD1. The V and J ends lost 1 base and 2 bases, in that order; junction bases with no gene match: 1. Germline CDR1 and CDR2: MGHRA and YSYEKL. The CDR3 loop spans 14 amino acids. This CDR3 is CASSQVTGNYGYTF. CDR3 DNA: TGCGCCAGCAGCCAAGTGACAGGGAACTATGGCTACACCTTC.

The chain combines TRBV30 with TRBJ2-5; D is undetermined. This CDR3 is 13 amino acids long. CDR1 is GTSNPN and CDR2 is SVGIG in the germline V gene (reference sequence). Between the trimmed V and J ends, which lost 5 bases and 1 base, there was a span of 11 bases. Written as DNA, the CDR3 is TGTGCCTGGGATCGGGCAGTCCAAGAGACCCAGTACTTC. Translation: CAWDRAVQETQYF.

The chain combines TRBV10-3 with TRBJ2-3; weak D call: TRBD1 (6 bases). CDR1 is ENHRY and CDR2 is SYGVKD in the germline V gene. This CDR3 has 14 amino acids. Trimming cost V 11 bases and J 1 base, with 16 bases left between them. The CDR3 DNA reads as TGTGCCGTCCGTGGACAGTCGGGCACAGATACGCAGTATTTT. Translation gives CAVRGQSGTDTQYF.

The rearrangement joins TRBV20-1 to TRBJ2-7; the D gene is possibly TRBD2 (5 bases). Germline loops: CDR1 DFQATT, CDR2 SNEGSKA (reference sequence). V was cut by 7 bases and J by 4 bases, with 11 bases left in between. The CDR3 contains 11 residues. CDR3: CSVQTTYEQYF. CDR3 bases: TGCAGTGTTCAGACTACTTACGAGCAGTACTTC.

The chain joins TRBV9 to TRBJ1-4; D is possibly TRBD1 (5 bases). Trimming took off 3 bases at V and 5 bases at J, with 14 bases between the two ends. CDR3 size: 15 residues. Germline V gene lookup returns CDR1 SGDLS and CDR2 YYNGEE. Here the CDR3 DNA reads TGTGCCAGCAGCGAGCAAGGGGCGGGGAATGAAAAACTGTTTTTT. Protein sequence: CASSEQGAGNEKLFF.

This clone was seen once. This chain joins TRBV7-4 and TRBJ2-4; 12 nucleotides line up with TRBD1. The CDR3 is 18 residues long. V trimming: 2 bases; J trimming: 9 bases; junction bases outside the gene matches: 14. Germline CDR1 and CDR2: SGHVT and SQSDAQ. Here the CDR3 DNA reads TGTGCCAGCAGCTTATACGACGCGACAGGGACAGGGGGCGGCATTCAGTACTTC. It yields the protein CASSLYDATGTGGGIQYF.

V gene TRBV14 combines with J gene TRBJ2-3; TRBD2 might be the D (5 bases). V lost 3 bases and J 7 bases, leaving 11 bases between the germline ends. The CDR3 has 13 amino acids. The germline V gene has CDR1 SGHDN and CDR2 FVKESK. This CDR3 reads CASSHAGFHTQYF. CDR3 DNA sequence: TGTGCCAGCAGCCACGCGGGTTTCCATACGCAGTATTTT.

This chain links TRBV10-3 with TRBJ2-5, with a tentative D call TRBD2 (5 bases). The germline V gene has CDR1 ENHRY and CDR2 SYGVKD. This CDR3 comprises 11 residues. V lost 9 bases to trimming and J lost 2 bases, with 7 bases between them. The CDR3 sequence is CAIEGQETQYF. CDR3 DNA: TGTGCCATAGAGGGACAAGAGACCCAGTACTTC.

The rearrangement joins TRBV7-2 to TRBJ1-5; tentatively, D is TRBD1 (5 bases). V lost 5 bases and J lost 6, with 17 bases in between. The germline CDR1 and CDR2 sequences are SGHTA and FQGNSA. The CDR3 consists of 15 residues. In nucleotides, the CDR3 is TGTGCCAGCAGCGGTGGTTCGGGGGATATTCAGCCCCAGCATTTT. It yields the protein CASSGGSGDIQPQHF.

The V gene is TRBV5-1, the J gene TRBJ2-3; 9 bases align to TRBD2. The V gene's germline CDR1 is SGHRS and CDR2 YFSETQ. The junction had 11 bases not matched to a gene; V was cut back by 1 base and J by 5 bases. The CDR3 covers 17 residues. The CDR3 DNA follows: TGCGCCAGCAGCTTGCCGCGTCGGCGGGAGGGCCGAGATACGCAGTATTTT. Its translation: CASSLPRRREGRDTQYF. Drawing the rest from reference TRBV5-1 and TRBJ2-3, the complete variable domain is KAGVTQTPRYLIKTRGQQVTLSCSPISGHRSVSWYQQTPGQGLQFLFEYFSETQRNKGNFPGRFSGRQFSNSRSEMNVSTLELGDSALYLCASSLPRRREGRDTQYFGPGTRLTVL.

The gene calls are TRBV5-1 and TRBJ2-7, with 7 bases identical to TRBD1. The V gene end was trimmed by 4 bases and the J gene end by 4 bases; junction bases not matched to a gene: 8. Germline lookup yields CDR1 SGHRS and CDR2 YFSETQ. The CDR3 sequence is 14 residues long. CDR3 nucleotide sequence: TGCGCCAGCAGCATCATAGGGGACAGATACGAGCAGTACTTC. This sequence encodes CASSIIGDRYEQYF.

The J gene is TRBJ1-5, the V gene TRBV4-1, with D unresolved. Trimming shortened V by 0 bases and J by 7 bases, and 19 bases separated the two germline ends. Per the germline V gene, CDR1 is MGHRA and CDR2 is YSYEKL. This CDR3 is built from 17 residues. The CDR3 sequence is CASSQDSLVSGRQPQHF. The CDR3 nucleotides read TGCGCCAGCAGCCAAGACTCATTAGTAAGCGGGCGGCAGCCCCAGCATTTT.

V gene TRBV4-1 combines with J gene TRBJ2-1, with unresolved D. The CDR3 is 14 residues long. V was trimmed by 1 base and J by 10 bases, leaving 14 bases between them. Per the germline V gene, CDR1 is MGHRA and CDR2 is YSYEKL. CDR3 in DNA: TGCGCCAGCAGCCAAGTTTCCCAGGTTAGGGAGCAGTTCTTC. Encoded protein: CASSQVSQVREQFF.

V gene TRBV5-3 combines with J gene TRBJ2-2; tentatively, D is TRBD2 (6 bases). TRBV5-3 is given ORF status, its function remaining uncertain. Trimming took 2 bases from V and 6 from J, leaving 11 bases between them. This CDR3 region has 14 residues. The DNA of the CDR3 is TGTGCCAGAAGCTTAGGTCTAGCGCCCGGGGAGCTGTTTTTT. Encoded protein: CARSLGLAPGELFF.

This clone was seen a handful of times. The chain links TRBV28 to TRBJ2-5; 8 bases are a match to TRBD1. In germline, CDR1 is MDHEN, CDR2 SYDVKM. The CDR3 consists of 14 residues. With 7 bases clipped from V and 5 bases from J, the junction kept 9 bases outside the gene matches. DNA of the CDR3: TGTGCCAGCAAAAGTGGACAGGGTTGGGAGACCCAGTACTTC. It is translated as CASKSGQGWETQYF.

The chain carries TRBV28 and TRBJ1-3; D is possibly TRBD1 (5 bases). CDR3 size: 17 residues. V was shortened by 6 bases and J by 0 bases, with 18 bases between the two germline ends. The germline V gene has CDR1 MDHEN and CDR2 SYDVKM. Here the CDR3 DNA reads TGTGCCAGCAGCCTCACAGGAAGACGGTCCTCTGGAAACACCATATATTTT. Amino acids: CASSLTGRRSSGNTIYF.

This clone was observed once. The chain employs TRBV25-1 and TRBJ1-1; D remains ambiguous. This CDR3 is 14 amino acids long. In germline, CDR1 is MGHDK, CDR2 SYGVNS. Trimming removed 4 bases at V and 1 base at J, with 10 bases between. DNA for the CDR3: TGTGCCAGCAGTGGAAATTACAGGAACACTGAAGCTTTCTTT. Amino acids: CASSGNYRNTEAFF. The whole variable domain, filled in from reference TRBV25-1 and TRBJ1-1, reads EADIYQTPRYLVIGTGKKITLECSQTMGHDKMYWYQQDPGMELHLIHYSYGVNSTEKGDLSSESTVSRIRTEHFPLTLESARPSHTSQYLCASSGNYRNTEAFFGQGTRLTVV.

This chain links TRBV19 with TRBJ2-3; D is possibly TRBD2 (6 bases). The CDR3 has 13 residues. Deletions cut 6 bases from V and 6 bases from J, with 13 bases between. Germline V gene lookup returns CDR1 LNHDA and CDR2 SQIVND (reference sequence). This chain's CDR3 is CASSPTGGDTQYF. DNA for the CDR3: TGTGCCAGTAGCCCCACCGGGGGTGATACGCAGTATTTT.

The chain combines TRBV7-3 with TRBJ2-5, with TRBD2 matching 7 bases. V dropped 0 bases and J dropped 5; count of bases not matched to a gene: 9. Germline values: CDR1 SGHTA, CDR2 FQGTGA. There are 16 residues in the CDR3. Here the CDR3 reads CASSLTGRATGETQYF. The CDR3 coding sequence is TGTGCCAGCAGCTTAACTGGGAGGGCCACTGGGGAGACCCAGTACTTC.

The V call is TRBV6-5, the J call TRBJ1-1; a weak D match, TRBD1 (6 bases). Looked up from germline, CDR1 is MNHEY and CDR2 is SVGAGI. The V end lost 6 bases, the J end lost 6 bases, and 17 bases lay between the germline ends. This CDR3 region has 14 residues. The CDR3 bases are TGTGCCAGCAGCCGACGTACAGGGAGGGCTGAAGCTTTCTTT. Translating it yields CASSRRTGRAEAFF.